The source of this T cell receptor beta chain is a study of shared clonotypes between healthy human individuals. In the study overall: Donors had three CD4 naive, three CD4 memory, two CD8 naive and one CD8 memory plate apiece. The study's findings and limits: Among donors, sharing of clonotypes was expected to be affected by sequencing depth. In four donors, around 4.5% of naive CD4 clonotypes appeared in common.

The length of the CDR3 is 16 residues. Trimming removed 2 bases from V and 0 bases from J, with 13 bases in between. Per the germline V gene, CDR1 is SGHVS and CDR2 is FQNEAQ. Regarding this clone: The antigen remains unidentified.

In the original processing: With immunoSEQ giving junction-only sequences and no quality scores, filtering differed. Method: immunoSEQ multiplex PCR; TCRdb's copy keeps in-frame clones and lacks some. D and trimming come from the DNA, and the V and J calls and clone size come from that table. The sample lists around 1.9 million clones; roughly 95% were seen once. The naive CD8 fraction comprised CD45RO-negative cells positively selected for CCR7 and excluded terminally differentiated effector memory CD45RA+ cells. Sequencing was performed on naive CD8+ T cells from PBMCs. This clonotype was sampled from a man aged 18 to 29 in good health. Some clones in this sample may be carry-over from other donors' samples. The chain links TRBV7-8 to TRBJ1-1; no clear D. CDR3 amino acids: CASSLSRTVMNTEAFF. The CDR3 DNA sequence: TGTGCCAGCAGCTTAAGCCGGACGGTCATGAACACTGAAGCTTTCTTT.